This T cell receptor (beta chain) was identified in a study of cytomegalovirus exposure and HLA in healthy donors listed by TCRdb under 2017. For the wider study: An earlier analysis of approximately 600 of the donors reported more than 250 Gb of sequence data and some 120 million unique TCR beta sequences from approximately 180 million T cells. Approximately 310 gigabases of sequencing data and roughly 90 million unique TCR sequences were included in an early release covering roughly 700 HLA-typed donors. The genetic ancestry cluster associated with self-reported Caucasian donors included 70% to 85% of the 398 genotyped donors. The aim of the study was to test whether cataloging public T cell receptors could identify signatures of past pathogen exposure. The T cell repertoires of under 750 subjects were profiled by immunosequencing and related to cytomegalovirus serostatus. In addition to the first cohort of approximately 650 subjects, a separate validation cohort of approximately 110 different subjects was used. High-throughput TCR immunosequencing, statistical association of individual TCRs with disease status, and machine learning were combined to predict cytomegalovirus infection status. A later analysis re-analyzed previously published TCR beta repertoires from approximately 670 donors and added high-resolution HLA genotyping to study TCR occurrence patterns. Rather than using new phenotypic data, the later analysis identified candidate immune exposures from TCR beta sequences and from how often those sequences occurred across donors. An earlier analysis of 587 of the donors applied high-throughput TCR beta sequencing to assess whether each TCR beta V gene segment acted as functional or pseudogenic. Donor age, sex, ethnicity and CMV serostatus were collected together with the repertoire data. In a later genetic analysis, genome-wide SNP genotypes for about three fifths of the roughly 670 donors were used, and that subset was treated as a discovery cohort. All discovery cohort repertoires had been generated on a single sequencing platform. HLA typing covered class I and class II loci at four-digit resolution. Typing coverage varied by locus: roughly 629-640 donors for A, B, C, DRB1 and DQB1; more than 500 for DQA1; more than 600 for DPA1; 450 to 480 for DPB1. Because of strong linkage in the cohort, roughly five DR-DQ haplotypes were treated as single units for association and clustering. On average, around 200,000 unique TCR beta nucleotide sequences were sequenced per donor among 300 to 500 genotyped donors of the cohort, with 15% to 20% of those sequences being non-productive.

The protocol used for the library was the immunoSEQ multiplex PCR assay. For the multiplex PCR, a mixture combining 60 forward primers for TCR Vbeta segments and 13 reverse primers for TCR Jbeta segments was used. The CDR3 region of rearranged TCR beta genes was amplified from genomic DNA by a multiplex PCR assay. The Illumina HiSeq System was used to sequence the amplified TCR beta libraries as 87-base-pair reads. On the study's bioinformatics: In a later analysis, some 80 million unique TCR beta chains were counted across the approximately 670 repertoires, and roughly 9.9 million of these chains were shared by at least two donors. Raw reads were error-corrected and collapsed into unique sequences by a nearest-neighbor algorithm in which closely related sequences were merged to remove PCR and sequencing errors. V, D and J gene segments were assigned by aligning CDR3 sequences to IMGT reference sequences. For a sequence to be retained, at least a six-nucleotide match to both a V gene segment and a J gene segment was required. A rearrangement counted as productive if the CDR3 had no stop codons and remained in frame with V and J, and every other rearrangement counted as non-productive. Following IMGT convention, CDR3 was defined as the stretch from the second conserved V-encoded cysteine to the conserved J-encoded phenylalanine. Sequences without an unambiguous match to a single V gene segment were excluded from the earlier analysis of a few hundred of the donors. In an earlier analysis of several hundred of the donors, V segments were called functional above 56.7% productive rearrangements and were called segregating when the between-donor standard deviation exceeded 5%. A statistical classification framework was developed to diagnose cytomegalovirus status using the catalog of TCR beta chain sequences. In a later analysis, V and J genes were assigned by comparing TCR nucleotide sequences against IMGT/GENE-DB human TR gene sequences. A later analysis assigned CDR3 sequences and most-parsimonious VDJ recombination scenarios with the TCRdist pipeline. A later analysis defined each TCR beta chain by its CDR3 amino acid sequence plus V-gene family, and excluded reads lacking a unique V-gene family. A later analysis removed roughly 590 highly shared, low-generation-probability nucleotide sequences to deal with suspected cross-contamination and a sequencing artifact. A later analysis calculated a clonal expansion index for each public chain from normalized within-repertoire ranks of inferred template counts. A later analysis computed generation probabilities with a VDJ recombination model fitted to out-of-frame rearrangements, and checked the results against IGoR. Hypergeometric tests were used in a later analysis to score TCR-TCR, TCR-HLA and TCR-CMV co-occurrence, with a repertoire-size bias correction applied to the TCR pairs. False discovery rates were estimated in a later analysis by permuting HLA or CMV assignments 20 times. In a later analysis, co-occurring TCRs were grouped using DBSCAN, with TCRdist sequence similarity added in when clustering inside HLA-allele-positive subsets. Co-occurrence clustering excluded repertoires with fewer than 30,000 or more than 120,000 public chains, plus five with anomalous nucleotide sharing. TCRdb stores this immuneACCESS table with in-frame sequences only. Part of the clones is absent; in the studies checked, under half of the shortfall reflects unresolved V genes, and no reason is known for the rest. For V, J and clone size, that table is used; D and trimming come from the DNA. The sample profile shows some 160,000 clones; roughly 80% of them were found once. The ten most abundant clones make up roughly 2% of the sample.

Results and caveats for the whole study, not just this receptor: Correlated functional status among segregating V segments might be attributable to linkage disequilibrium, but an unknown experimental factor could not be ruled out. Across donors, most TCR sequences were observed very rarely, whereas some public TCRs were present in many individuals. Some IMGT-functional V segments, including TRBV6-2 and TRBV6-3, could not be told apart with the 87-base-pair reads, so those segments were excluded. In a later analysis, 15,000 to 20,000 TCR beta sequences were associated with specific HLA alleles at a false discovery rate of 0.05. In a later genetic analysis, fewer N-insertions in productive TCRs were reported among donors in an Asian-associated ancestry cluster than the 666-donor mean. The study listed approximately 160 TCR beta chains as associated with cytomegalovirus. A later analysis found that HLA-associated TCR beta chains were more clonally expanded and had lower generation probabilities than equally common non-associated chains. According to the authors, the approach could potentially be generalized to other disease states and immunological phenotypes. According to a later analysis, TCR association rates differed among HLA loci, with DRB1 alleles showing the most associated TCRs and HLA-C alleles showing the fewest. HLA typing was unavailable for some donors at each locus, so association tests used only the typed subset. In a later genetic analysis, a missense DCLRE1C variant was associated with V-gene and J-gene trimming of TCR beta chains, and the association was replicated in an independent cohort. An earlier analysis of around 540 of the donors showed that most TCR beta V segments appeared in productive rearrangements either about 90% or about 30% of the time, which broadly matched IMGT annotations. The classifier was reported to diagnose cytomegalovirus status with high specificity and sensitivity in both the original cohort and the validation cohort. A further reported finding was that TCR beta sequences accurately predicted the HLA-A and HLA-B alleles for most subjects in the first cohort. The earlier analysis of a few hundred of the donors excluded some 15 rarely observed V segments, including chromosome 9 orphons, because counts were too low. For the cohort, immune exposure information was limited to CMV serostatus. A later analysis reported that several top co-occurrence clusters appeared linked to parvovirus B19, influenza, CMV and Epstein-Barr virus. A later analysis found that most CMV-associated TCR beta chains appeared HLA-restricted, with HLA associations seemingly driven largely by CMV exposure. The sequencing pipeline was judged likely to have produced a cluster of highly shared sequence variants as a technical artifact. When HLA alleles, especially DR and DQ, strongly co-occurred, attributing TCR associations to individual alleles was difficult. In vitro tests confirmed that a few of the cytomegalovirus-associated TCR beta chains recognize cytomegalovirus antigens. Only TCR beta chains were sequenced in this cohort, and the absence of alpha or paired-chain data limited detectable features. Presence/absence analyses assumed roughly uniform sequencing depth across donors, an assumption that may not hold.

For this clone: Its target antigen remains unknown. The record has no base qualities; no much larger clone is one base away.

The cohort comprised 710 or so healthy bone marrow donors. At the time of sampling, all cohort members were nominally healthy, though unrecorded immune exposures were likely present. The donor was CMV seropositive and was included in the group of 289 seropositive cohort members. A peripheral blood sample was collected from each donor, and TCR beta sequencing was performed on peripheral blood mononuclear cells. Genomic DNA was extracted from the blood cell samples with the Qiagen DNeasy Blood Extraction Kit. As encoded in the germline V gene, CDR1 is KGHSH while CDR2 is LQKENI. The CDR3 sequence holds 16 residues, the cysteine and phenylalanine included. Only the CDR3 part of the read is kept: 48 bases, read in frame from the first base. V trim: 2 bases; J trim: 4 bases; unmatched bases: 10.

The source material was PBMCs. The sequence links TRBV18 to TRBJ2-5; 7 bases in the junction line up with TRBD2. This clonotype was obtained from a man aged 50 to 60 in good health and CMV-seropositive. The CDR3 reads as follows: CASSPTIGGTLETQYF. In nucleotides, the sequence is TGTGCCAGCTCACCAACGATCGGGGGGACCCTAGAGACCCAGTACTTC. Here the CDR3 is joined to the reference TRBV18 and TRBJ2-5 genes, and the full variable domain is: NAGVMQNPRHLVRRRGQEARLRCSPMKGHSHVYWYRQLPEEGLKFMVYLQKENIIDESGMPKERFSAEFPKEGPSILRIQQVVRGDSAAYFCASSPTIGGTLETQYFGPGTRLLVL.